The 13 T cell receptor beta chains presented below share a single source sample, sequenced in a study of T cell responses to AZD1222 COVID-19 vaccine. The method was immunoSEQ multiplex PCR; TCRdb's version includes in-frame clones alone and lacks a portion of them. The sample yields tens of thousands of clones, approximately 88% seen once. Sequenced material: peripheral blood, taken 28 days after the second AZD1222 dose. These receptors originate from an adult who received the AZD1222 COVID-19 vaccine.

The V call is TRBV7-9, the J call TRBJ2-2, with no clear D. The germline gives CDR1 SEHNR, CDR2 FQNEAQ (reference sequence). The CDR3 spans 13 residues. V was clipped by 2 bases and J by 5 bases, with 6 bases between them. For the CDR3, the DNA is TGTGCCAGCAGCTTAACAGATACCGGGGAGCTGTTTTTT. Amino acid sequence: CASSLTDTGELFF.

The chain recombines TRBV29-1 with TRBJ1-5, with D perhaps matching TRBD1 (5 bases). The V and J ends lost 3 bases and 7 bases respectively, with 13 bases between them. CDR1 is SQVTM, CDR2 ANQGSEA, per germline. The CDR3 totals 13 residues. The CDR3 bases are TGCAGCGTTGACGGGGGTGTCGGGCAGCCCCAGCATTTT. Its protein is CSVDGGVGQPQHF. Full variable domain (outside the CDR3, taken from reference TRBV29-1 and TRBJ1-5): SAVISQKPSRDICQRGTSLTIQCQVDSQVTMMFWYRQQPGQSLTLIATANQGSEATYESGFVIDKFPISRPNLTFSTLTVSNMSPEDSSIYLCSVDGGVGQPQHFGDGTRLSIL.

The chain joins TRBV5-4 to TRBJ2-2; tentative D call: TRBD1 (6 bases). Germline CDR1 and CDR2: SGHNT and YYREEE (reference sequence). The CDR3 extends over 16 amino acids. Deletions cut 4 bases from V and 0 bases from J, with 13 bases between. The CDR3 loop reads CASSTWTVANTGELFF. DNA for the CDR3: TGTGCCAGCAGCACCTGGACAGTCGCGAACACCGGGGAGCTGTTTTTT.

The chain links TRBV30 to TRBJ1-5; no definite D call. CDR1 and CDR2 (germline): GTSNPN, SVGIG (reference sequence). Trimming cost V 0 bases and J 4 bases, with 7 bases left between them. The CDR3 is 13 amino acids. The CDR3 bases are TGTGCCTGGAGTGTGGGTGGGAATCAGCCCCAGCATTTT. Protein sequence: CAWSVGGNQPQHF.

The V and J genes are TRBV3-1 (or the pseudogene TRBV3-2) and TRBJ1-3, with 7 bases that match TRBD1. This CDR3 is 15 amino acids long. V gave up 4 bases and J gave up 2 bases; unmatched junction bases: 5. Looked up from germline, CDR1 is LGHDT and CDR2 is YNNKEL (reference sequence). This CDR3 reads CASSPSTGAGNTIYF. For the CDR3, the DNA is TGTGCCAGCAGCCCCTCTACAGGGGCTGGAAACACCATATATTTT.

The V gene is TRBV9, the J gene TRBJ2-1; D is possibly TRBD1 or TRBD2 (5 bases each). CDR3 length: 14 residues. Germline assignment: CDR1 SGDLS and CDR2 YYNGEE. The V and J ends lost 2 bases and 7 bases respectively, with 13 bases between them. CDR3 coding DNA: TGTGCCAGCAGCGTCCGGGACGGACTTAATGAGCAGTTCTTC. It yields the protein CASSVRDGLNEQFF.

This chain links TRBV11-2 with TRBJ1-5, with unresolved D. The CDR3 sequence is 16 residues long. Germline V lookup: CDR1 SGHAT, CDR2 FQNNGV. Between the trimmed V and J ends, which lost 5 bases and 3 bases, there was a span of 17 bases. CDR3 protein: CASSKNSGPFNQPQHF. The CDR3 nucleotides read TGTGCCAGCAGCAAAAATTCTGGCCCTTTCAATCAGCCCCAGCATTTT. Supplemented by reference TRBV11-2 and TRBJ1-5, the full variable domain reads EAGVAQSPRYKIIEKRQSVAFWCNPISGHATLYWYQQILGQGPKLLIQFQNNGVVDDSQLPKDRFSAERLKGVDSTLKIQPAKLEDSAVYLCASSKNSGPFNQPQHFGDGTRLSIL.

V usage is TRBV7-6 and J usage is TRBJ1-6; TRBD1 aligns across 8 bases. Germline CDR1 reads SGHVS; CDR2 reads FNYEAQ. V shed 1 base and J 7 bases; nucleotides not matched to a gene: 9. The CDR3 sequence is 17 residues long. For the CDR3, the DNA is TGTGCCAGCAGCTTAGTAGGTCAGGGGGCACAAAATTCACCCCTCCACTTT. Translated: CASSLVGQGAQNSPLHF.

The CDR3 DNA reads as TGTGCCAGCAGCTTAGACCTCGGCAGGGGCTACACCTTC. This sequence encodes CASSLDLGRGYTF. The chain carries TRBV7-9 and TRBJ1-2, with no clear D. Germline lookup yields CDR1 SEHNR and CDR2 FQNEAQ (reference sequence). V lost 1 base, J lost 8 bases, and 11 bases lay in between. This CDR3 has 13 residues.

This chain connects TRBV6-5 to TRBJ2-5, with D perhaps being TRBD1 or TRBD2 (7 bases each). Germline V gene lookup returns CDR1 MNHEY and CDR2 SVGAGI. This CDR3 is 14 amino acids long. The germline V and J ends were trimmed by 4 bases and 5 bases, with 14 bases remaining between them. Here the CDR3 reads CASSSRQGGETQYF. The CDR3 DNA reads TGTGCCAGCAGTTCCCGACAGGGAGGGGAGACCCAGTACTTC.

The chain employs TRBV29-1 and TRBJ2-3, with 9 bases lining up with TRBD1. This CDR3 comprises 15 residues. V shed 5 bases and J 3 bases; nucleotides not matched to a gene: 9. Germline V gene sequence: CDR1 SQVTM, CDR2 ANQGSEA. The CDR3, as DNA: TGCAGCGTTATCCTAGGACAGGGGAGAACAGATACGCAGTATTTT. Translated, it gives CSVILGQGRTDTQYF.

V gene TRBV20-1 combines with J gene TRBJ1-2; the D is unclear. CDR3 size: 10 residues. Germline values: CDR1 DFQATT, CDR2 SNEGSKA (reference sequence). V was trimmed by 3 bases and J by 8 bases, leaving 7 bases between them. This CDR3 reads CSASSLGYTF. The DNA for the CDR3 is TGCAGTGCTAGCTCGCTGGGCTACACCTTC.

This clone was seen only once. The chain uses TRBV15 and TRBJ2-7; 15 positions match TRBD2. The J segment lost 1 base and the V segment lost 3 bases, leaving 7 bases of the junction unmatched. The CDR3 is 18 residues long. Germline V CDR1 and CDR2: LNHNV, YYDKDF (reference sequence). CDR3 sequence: CATSRPGLAGGRSYEQYF. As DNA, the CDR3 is TGTGCCACCAGCAGGCCGGGACTAGCGGGGGGACGGTCCTACGAGCAGTACTTC.